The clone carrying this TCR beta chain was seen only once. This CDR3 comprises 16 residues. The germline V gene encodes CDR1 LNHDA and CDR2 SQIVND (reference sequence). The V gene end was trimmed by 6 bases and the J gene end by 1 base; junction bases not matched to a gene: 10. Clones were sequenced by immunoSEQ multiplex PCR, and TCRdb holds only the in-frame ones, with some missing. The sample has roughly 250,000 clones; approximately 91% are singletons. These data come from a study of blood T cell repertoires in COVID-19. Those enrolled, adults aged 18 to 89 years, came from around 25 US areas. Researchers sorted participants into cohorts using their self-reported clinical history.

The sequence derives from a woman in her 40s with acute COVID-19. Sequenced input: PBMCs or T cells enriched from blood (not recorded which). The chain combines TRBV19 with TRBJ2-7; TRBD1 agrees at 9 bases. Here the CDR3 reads CASRGAPGTGSYEQYF. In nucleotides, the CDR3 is TGTGCCAGTAGGGGTGCACCCGGGACAGGGTCCTACGAGCAGTACTTC. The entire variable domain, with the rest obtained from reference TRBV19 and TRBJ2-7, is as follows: DGGITQSPKYLFRKEGQNVTLSCEQNLNHDAMYWYRQDPGQGLRLIYYSQIVNDFQKGDIAEGYSVSREKKESFPLTVTSAQKNPTAFYLCASRGAPGTGSYEQYFGPGTRLTVT.